Following are 28 T cell receptor beta chains from one sample sequenced in a study of radiation and T cells in renal cell carcinoma. Time point described: blood 2 weeks post-SBRT. Treatment reported: 15 Gy SBRT to primary tumor, nephrectomy 4 weeks later. The table came from immunoSEQ multiplex PCR; TCRdb's copy has only in-frame clones and leaves some out. The sample has about 130,000 clones, about 88% seen once; the top ten hold 5% to 6%. Here the sequenced sample was blood, taken from a patient whose treatment included radiotherapy and nephrectomy. Receptor source: a woman in her 70s with renal cell carcinoma.

The sample holds a few counts of this clone. The CDR3 here is CASSLRQNTEAFF. The CDR3 coding sequence is TGTGCCAGCAGCTTAAGGCAGAACACTGAAGCTTTCTTT. This chain joins TRBV7-6 and TRBJ1-1; D gene ambiguous. Germline lookup yields CDR1 SGHVS and CDR2 FNYEAQ. CDR3 length: 13 amino acids. Deletions cut 2 bases from V and 1 base from J, with 5 bases between.

The J gene is TRBJ1-2, the V gene TRBV10-3; D call uncertain. The CDR3 has 18 residues. V was trimmed by 6 bases and J by 2 bases, leaving 25 bases between them. Germline loops: CDR1 ENHRY, CDR2 SYGVKD. CDR3 nucleotide sequence: TGTGCCATCAGCCTCAGGAGCCTCCCCCGCGACGACAACTATGGCTACACCTTC. It is translated as CAISLRSLPRDDNYGYTF.

The chain couples TRBV6-6 to TRBJ1-4; D is unresolved. The germline V gene encodes CDR1 MNHNY and CDR2 SVGAGI (reference sequence). V lost 5 bases and J 8 bases, leaving 9 bases between the germline ends. The CDR3 is made up of 12 amino acids. CDR3 DNA: TGTGCCAGCAGTCCTCGCGGGGAAAAACTGTTTTTT. Its translation is CASSPRGEKLFF.

V and J are TRBV28 and TRBJ2-5, with D perhaps matching TRBD1 (5 bases). V gave up 6 bases and J gave up 7 bases, with 21 bases separating them. The CDR3 runs 15 residues. Germline assignment: CDR1 MDHEN and CDR2 SYDVKM. The CDR3 region is CASSKTDRPKWTQYF. The CDR3 DNA reads as TGTGCCAGCAGCAAGACAGACAGACCCAAGTGGACCCAGTACTTC.

The chain uses TRBV6-5 and TRBJ2-7; the D gene is possibly TRBD1 (6 bases). Looked up from germline, CDR1 is MNHEY and CDR2 is SVGAGI. V shed 5 bases and J shed 1 base, with 9 bases lying between them. The CDR3 consists of 13 residues. CDR3 protein: CASSQGQSYEQYF. For the CDR3, the DNA is TGTGCCAGCAGTCAAGGACAGTCCTACGAGCAGTACTTC.

The chain uses TRBV9 and TRBJ1-1; TRBD1 matches 7 bases. Germline CDR1 is SGDLS and CDR2 is YYNGEE. This CDR3 spans 14 amino acids. After removal of 0 bases from V and 11 bases from J, the junction contained 10 bases not matched to a gene. CDR3 nucleotides: TGTGCCAGCAGCGTAGAGTTTAGTGGGACAGTGGCTTTCTTT. Encoded protein: CASSVEFSGTVAFF.

This rearrangement joins TRBV29-1 to TRBJ2-6; D may correspond to TRBD1 or TRBD2 (5 bases each). The V end was cut by 4 bases, the J end by 6 bases, with 10 bases between. The germline V gene has CDR1 SQVTM and CDR2 ANQGSEA. The CDR3 totals 13 residues. For the CDR3, the DNA is TGCAGCGTTGGGGGACCCTCGGCCAACGTCCTGACTTTC. The encoded protein is CSVGGPSANVLTF. The whole variable domain, remainder taken from reference TRBV29-1 and TRBJ2-6, is SAVISQKPSRDICQRGTSLTIQCQVDSQVTMMFWYRQQPGQSLTLIATANQGSEATYESGFVIDKFPISRPNLTFSTLTVSNMSPEDSSIYLCSVGGPSANVLTFGAGSRLTVL.

The rearrangement links TRBV11-2 to TRBJ2-7; D tentatively reads TRBD1 or TRBD2 (5 bases each). The CDR3 runs 17 residues. Trimming removed 0 bases at V and 0 bases at J, with 15 bases between. From germline, CDR1 is SGHAT and CDR2 FQNNGV. The CDR3, as DNA: TGTGCCAGCAGCTTAGAACTGCGGGTTGACAGCTCCTACGAGCAGTACTTC. Translated, it gives CASSLELRVDSSYEQYF.

This rearrangement joins TRBV9 to TRBJ2-2; perhaps TRBD1 as D (6 bases). Trimming removed 0 bases from V and 1 base from J, with 7 bases in between. Germline loops: CDR1 SGDLS, CDR2 YYNGEE. This CDR3 has 15 amino acids. The CDR3 is CASSVATGNTGELFF. In DNA, the CDR3 is TGTGCCAGCAGCGTAGCGACAGGGAACACCGGGGAGCTGTTTTTT.

The rearrangement links TRBV6-1 to TRBJ1-4; no reliable D call. V lost 2 bases, J lost 5 bases, and 9 bases lay in between. The CDR3 has 14 residues. Germline V CDR1 and CDR2: MNHNS, SASEGT. Here the CDR3 DNA reads TGTGCCAGCAGTGAAAATGCGGGGAATGAAAAACTGTTTTTT. Its protein is CASSENAGNEKLFF.

The chain joins TRBV27 to TRBJ2-7; no clear D gene. Trimming cost V 3 bases and J 7 bases, with 13 bases left between them. CDR3 length: 13 residues. Looked up from germline, CDR1 is MNHEY and CDR2 is SMNVEV (reference sequence). The CDR3 sequence: CASSFTNLGEQYF. CDR3 nucleotide sequence: TGTGCCAGCAGTTTCACGAACCTTGGGGAGCAGTACTTC.

V gene TRBV7-6 combines with J gene TRBJ1-1; tentative D call: TRBD1 (6 bases). Germline V gives CDR1 SGHVS, CDR2 FNYEAQ. This CDR3 has 15 amino acids. V was clipped by 1 base and J by 5 bases, with 14 bases between them. CDR3 coding DNA: TGTGCCAGCAGCTTAGACGGGGGCGCTGGAACTGAAGCTTTCTTT. Its translation: CASSLDGGAGTEAFF.

The chain is built from TRBV4-3 and TRBJ1-2; tentatively, D is TRBD1 (5 bases). Trimming stripped 4 bases from V and 5 bases from J, with 23 bases between. CDR1 is LGHNA, CDR2 YSLEER, per germline. There are 17 residues in the CDR3. CDR3 in DNA: TGCGCCAGCAGCCCCTACTTGCTTGGGGCGCATAAGTATGGCTACACCTTC. It codes for CASSPYLLGAHKYGYTF.

This clone was observed a handful of times. The V gene is TRBV19, the J gene TRBJ2-1; 8 nucleotides agree with TRBD2. Trimming took 3 bases from V and 9 from J; bases not matched to a gene: 13. CDR3 length: 16 amino acids. CDR1 is LNHDA and CDR2 is SQIVND in the germline V gene (reference sequence). The CDR3 coding sequence is TGTGCCAGTAGTATGTTGGCGGGGGGCCTCGGTGGTGAGCAGTTCTTC. Protein: CASSMLAGGLGGEQFF.

The chain carries TRBV6-5 and TRBJ2-3; D is perhaps TRBD2 (6 bases). The CDR3 loop spans 15 amino acids. V was clipped by 2 bases and J by 5 bases, with 14 bases between them. CDR1 is MNHEY, CDR2 SVGAGI, per germline. This chain's CDR3 is CASSYRRGVRDTQYF. Here the CDR3 DNA reads TGTGCCAGCAGTTACAGGCGGGGTGTACGAGATACGCAGTATTTT.

This sequence joins TRBV7-9 and TRBJ1-1; TRBD1 is a possible D gene (6 bases). CDR1 is SEHNR and CDR2 is FQNEAQ in the germline V gene (reference sequence). Trimming cost V 6 bases and J 10 bases, with 27 bases left between them. There are 16 residues in the CDR3. CDR3 sequence (DNA): TGTGCCAGCAGGGGAACAGGGCAAGCCCCTGAAGTAGGAGCTTTCTTT. Translating it yields CASRGTGQAPEVGAFF.

J is TRBJ1-2 and V is TRBV4-3, with a weak D call TRBD1 (5 bases). The V end was cut by 0 bases, the J end by 1 base, with 9 bases between. Germline assignment: CDR1 LGHNA and CDR2 YSLEER. The CDR3 is 15 residues long. The CDR3 is CASSQDVTVNYGYTF. The CDR3, as DNA: TGCGCCAGCAGCCAAGATGTGACAGTTAACTATGGCTACACCTTC.

This chain links TRBV5-4 with TRBJ1-1; no clear D gene. CDR3 size: 15 residues. Per germline, CDR1 SGHNT and CDR2 YYREEE (reference sequence). Trimming took off 4 bases at V and 0 bases at J, with 13 bases between the two ends. Written as DNA, the CDR3 is TGTGCCAGCAGCGGGGTCAGGAGCATGAACACTGAAGCTTTCTTT. It specifies CASSGVRSMNTEAFF.

V usage is TRBV7-2 and J usage is TRBJ1-5; D possibly corresponds to TRBD1 (5 bases). Between the trimmed V and J ends, which lost 5 bases and 5 bases, there was a span of 10 bases. Germline CDR1 SGHTA, CDR2 FQGNSA. The CDR3 has 13 amino acids. CDR3 protein: CASSIDRDQPQHF. As DNA, the CDR3 is TGTGCCAGCAGCATTGACAGAGATCAGCCCCAGCATTTT. The entire variable domain, with the rest obtained from reference TRBV7-2 and TRBJ1-5, is as follows: GAGVSQSPSNKVTEKGKDVELRCDPISGHTALYWYRQSLGQGLEFLIYFQGNSAPDKSGLPSDRFSAERTGGSVSTLTIQRTQQEDSAVYLCASSIDRDQPQHFGDGTRLSIL.

CDR3 nucleotides: TGTGCCAGCGCTTCGACTAGCGGCCCTGTAGGTACGCAGTATTTT. This translates into CASASTSGPVGTQYF. This chain uses TRBV27 with TRBJ2-3, with TRBD2 matching over 9 bases. V gave up 8 bases and J gave up 8 bases; unmatched junction bases: 14. Germline V lookup: CDR1 MNHEY, CDR2 SMNVEV (reference sequence). The CDR3 covers 15 residues.

The V gene is TRBV6-6, the J gene TRBJ2-2; D may be TRBD2 (6 bases). CDR1 is MNHNY, CDR2 SVGAGI, per germline (reference sequence). The CDR3 is made up of 15 amino acids. Trimming cost V 8 bases and J 1 base, with 14 bases left between them. Written as DNA, the CDR3 is TGTGCCAGCCGTCCGCCAGCGGGGAACACCGGGGAGCTGTTTTTT. Residues: CASRPPAGNTGELFF.

The rearrangement uses TRBV5-1 and TRBJ2-5, with TRBD1 matching 8 bases. The germline V gene encodes CDR1 SGHRS and CDR2 YFSETQ. Trimming cost V 4 bases and J 1 base; bases outside gene matches: 9. The CDR3 extends over 16 amino acids. The CDR3 DNA reads as TGCGCCAGCAGCATCCAACCCGGACAGGGCCAAGAGACCCAGTACTTC. Its translation: CASSIQPGQGQETQYF.

This clone came up once. The CDR3 is CASSEETGTGNSPLHF. Written as DNA, the CDR3 is TGTGCCAGCAGTGAAGAGACCGGGACAGGAAATTCACCCCTCCACTTT. This sequence joins TRBV6-1 and TRBJ1-6; 8 nucleotides match TRBD1. Germline CDR1 reads MNHNS; CDR2 reads SASEGT. The V segment lost 1 base and the J segment 7 bases; nucleotides outside the gene matches: 6. CDR3 length: 16 residues.

This clone occurred a few times. The rearrangement links TRBV2 to TRBJ1-6; D unresolved. The CDR3 has 14 amino acids. The germline V gene encodes CDR1 SNHLY and CDR2 FYNNEI. The V end was cut by 7 bases, the J end by 5 bases, with 12 bases between. The CDR3 region has the DNA TGTGCCAGCACCAAGGACGGCGATAATTCACCCCTCCACTTT. Encoded protein: CASTKDGDNSPLHF.

The chain is built from TRBV4-1 and TRBJ2-2, with 8 nucleotides matching TRBD2. Germline V gives CDR1 MGHRA, CDR2 YSYEKL. This CDR3 region has 15 residues. V shed 1 base and J 5 bases; nucleotides not matched to a gene: 3. CDR3 nucleotides: TGCGCCAGCAGCCAAGCCGGGGGGGTTACCGGGGAGCTGTTTTTT. It encodes CASSQAGGVTGELFF.

This chain uses TRBV19 with TRBJ1-5; D is possibly TRBD1 (6 bases). Trimming left V 2 bases short and J 7 bases short, with 12 bases between. There are 14 residues in the CDR3. Germline loops: CDR1 LNHDA, CDR2 SQIVND (reference sequence). CDR3 nucleotide sequence: TGTGCCAGTAGTATATTGGGGGCCCGGCAGCCCCAGCATTTT. This gives the protein CASSILGARQPQHF.

The gene calls are TRBV10-1 and TRBJ2-5; the D gene is possibly TRBD1 (6 bases). This CDR3 has 13 residues. Looked up from germline, CDR1 is WNHNN and CDR2 is SYGVQD (reference sequence). V was pared by 8 bases and J by 5 bases, with 15 bases between. In DNA form, the CDR3 reads TGCGCCAGCCATAGATACCAGGGGGAGACCCAGTACTTC. Protein product: CASHRYQGETQYF.

This chain links TRBV7-9 with TRBJ2-2; the D gene is possibly TRBD1 (6 bases). V lost 7 bases and J 3 bases, leaving 15 bases between the germline ends. This CDR3 region has 15 residues. Germline CDR1 SEHNR, CDR2 FQNEAQ (reference sequence). CDR3 in amino acids: CASTRTASYTGELFF. The CDR3 nucleotides are TGTGCCAGCACCAGGACAGCCTCTTACACCGGGGAGCTGTTTTTT.